This T cell receptor beta chain was profiled in a study of blood T cell repertoires in COVID-19. About the study: The analysed material was cDNA or gDNA that came from T cells, B-cell-depleted T cells, or PBMCs.

Data came from immunoSEQ multiplex PCR; TCRdb stores just in-frame clones and leaves some out. The sample yields approximately 110,000 clones, roughly 85% seen once. The CDR3 has 16 amino acids. Germline-derived CDR1 and CDR2 are LNHDA and SQIVND (reference sequence). V gave up 3 bases and J gave up 4 bases, with 16 bases separating them. The TCR sequence derives from a human donor in a cohort sampled during active COVID-19. The V gene is TRBV19, the J gene TRBJ1-5, with D maybe TRBD1 (5 bases). The source material was peripheral blood. CDR3 residues: CASSILGRGSNQPQHF. The CDR3, as DNA: TGTGCCAGTAGTATTTTAGGAAGGGGATCGAATCAGCCCCAGCATTTT.